Below, 16 T cell receptor beta chains from the same sample are listed, as sequenced in a study of control samples from healthy donors and cancer patients. The data were produced by immunoSEQ multiplex PCR, yet TCRdb's version contains in-frame clones alone and is incomplete. The sample lists about 130,000 clones, about 95% occurring once. The sequenced sample consisted of PBMCs. The receptors shown here come from a man aged 55 to 70 with colorectal cancer.

The chain carries TRBV3-1 (or the pseudogene TRBV3-2) and TRBJ2-5, with D hard to call. The CDR3 extends over 13 amino acids. Trimming pared 1 base from V and 4 bases from J, leaving 7 bases between. Per germline, CDR1 LGHDT and CDR2 YNNKEL (reference sequence). The CDR3 coding sequence is TGTGCCAGCAGCCAAGTGGTGGGAGAGACCCAGTACTTC. It encodes CASSQVVGETQYF.

This clone was observed once. This chain joins TRBV2 and TRBJ2-3; 8 nucleotides match TRBD2. The germline V gene has CDR1 SNHLY and CDR2 FYNNEI. With V trimmed by 4 bases and J by 1 base, 7 bases remained unmatched. This CDR3 spans 16 amino acids. Here the CDR3 reads CASSAGFGGGTDTQYF. DNA for the CDR3: TGTGCCAGCAGTGCAGGGTTCGGGGGGGGCACAGATACGCAGTATTTT.

This clone appeared a single time. The chain couples TRBV3-1 (or the pseudogene TRBV3-2) to TRBJ1-2; TRBD1 aligns across 7 bases. The CDR3 has 15 amino acids. The junction had 10 bases not matched to a gene; V was cut back by 5 bases and J by 4 bases. Germline CDR1 LGHDT, CDR2 YNNKEL (reference sequence). DNA for the CDR3: TGTGCCAGCAGCTCCCAATCAGGGGGGACCTATGGCTACACCTTC. Its translation: CASSSQSGGTYGYTF.

The chain combines TRBV6-5 with TRBJ1-1, with D possibly being TRBD1 (5 bases). Between the trimmed V and J ends, which lost 8 bases and 0 bases, there was a span of 16 bases. The CDR3 has 15 residues. Looked up from germline, CDR1 is MNHEY and CDR2 is SVGAGI. The CDR3 protein is CASSREGTLNTEAFF. Here the CDR3 DNA reads TGTGCCAGCTCTCGGGAAGGGACTTTGAACACTGAAGCTTTCTTT.

This clone appeared a single time. The chain uses TRBV6-5 and TRBJ1-2; TRBD1 matches 10 bases. This CDR3 comprises 15 residues. J gave up 7 bases and V 5 bases, and 10 bases lay outside the gene matches. Germline V gives CDR1 MNHEY, CDR2 SVGAGI. CDR3 bases: TGTGCCAGCAGTACCCCGGGACAGGGGTACAGTGGCTACACCTTC. Its protein product is CASSTPGQGYSGYTF.

V is TRBV19 and J is TRBJ1-6; D gene uncertain. The CDR3 length is 14 residues. Trimming shortened V by 7 bases and J by 3 bases, and 10 bases separated the two germline ends. Germline CDR1 LNHDA, CDR2 SQIVND (reference sequence). CDR3 DNA sequence: TGTGCCAGTACTAAGGGTATCTATAATTCACCCCTCCACTTT. The encoded protein is CASTKGIYNSPLHF.

The V and J genes are TRBV5-4 and TRBJ2-7, with a weak D call TRBD1 (5 bases). V was pared by 2 bases and J by 5 bases, with 17 bases between. CDR3 length equals 15 residues. Germline V gene sequence: CDR1 SGHNT, CDR2 YYREEE (reference sequence). Here the CDR3 reads CASSLGQGSSHEQYF. The CDR3 DNA is TGTGCCAGCAGCTTAGGGCAGGGAAGTTCCCACGAGCAGTACTTC.

The J gene is TRBJ1-4, the V gene TRBV6-2 or TRBV6-3, with D hard to call. This CDR3 spans 13 amino acids. V lost 5 bases and J lost 8, with 12 bases in between. CDR1 and CDR2 from the germline V gene are MNHEY and SVGEGT. Here the CDR3 DNA reads TGTGCCAGCAGTGCCTACGAGAAGGAAAAACTGTTTTTT. Amino acids: CASSAYEKEKLFF.

V usage is TRBV6-5 and J usage is TRBJ2-3, with a tentative D call TRBD2 (7 bases). Trimming left V 6 bases short and J 6 bases short, with 13 bases between. Germline CDR1 reads MNHEY; CDR2 reads SVGAGI. The CDR3 runs 13 residues. This CDR3 reads CASSLEGGDTQYF. DNA for the CDR3: TGTGCCAGCAGCCTCGAGGGGGGGGATACGCAGTATTTT.

This chain connects TRBV7-8 to TRBJ1-1; D might be TRBD1 (5 bases). In germline, CDR1 is SGHVS, CDR2 FQNEAQ. The V end lost 5 bases, the J end lost 1 base, and 11 bases lay between the germline ends. This CDR3 has 14 residues. The CDR3 region has the DNA TGTGCCAGCAGCCCCCGGGACGGGAACACTGAAGCTTTCTTT. It yields the protein CASSPRDGNTEAFF.

The chain uses TRBV28 and TRBJ1-1; no clear D. The CDR3 is 14 residues long. Trimming shortened V by 0 bases and J by 1 base, and 6 bases separated the two germline ends. In germline, CDR1 is MDHEN, CDR2 SYDVKM. CDR3 nucleotide sequence: TGTGCCAGCAGTTTATGGAATCAGAACACTGAAGCTTTCTTT. Translating it yields CASSLWNQNTEAFF.

This clone appeared a few times. The rearrangement uses TRBV19 and TRBJ2-5; 9 bases are shared with TRBD1. The length of the CDR3 is 16 residues. V dropped 2 bases and J dropped 3; count of bases not matched to a gene: 7. Germline V gene lookup returns CDR1 LNHDA and CDR2 SQIVND (reference sequence). The CDR3 DNA follows: TGTGCCAGTAGTATATCGCCCGGGACAGGGAAAGAGACCCAGTACTTC. Translating it yields CASSISPGTGKETQYF.

This clone was counted once. This chain connects TRBV25-1 to TRBJ1-1, with a tentative D call TRBD1 (5 bases). CDR3 size: 12 residues. CDR1 is MGHDK and CDR2 is SYGVNS in the germline V gene. The V and J ends lost 1 base and 12 bases respectively, with 12 bases between them. CDR3 in amino acids: CASSEFTGGTFF. The CDR3 nucleotides are TGTGCCAGCAGTGAATTTACGGGGGGGACTTTCTTT.

The chain joins TRBV20-1 to TRBJ2-4, with D uncertain. The CDR3 is 15 amino acids. The germline V and J ends were trimmed by 3 bases and 0 bases, with 12 bases remaining between them. The germline gives CDR1 DFQATT, CDR2 SNEGSKA (reference sequence). CDR3 sequence: CSASGVSLAKNIQYF. The CDR3 DNA sequence: TGCAGTGCTAGTGGGGTTTCCCTAGCCAAAAACATTCAGTACTTC.

In its sample, this clone was seen a few times. The chain recombines TRBV4-1 with TRBJ1-1; no firm D call. Trimming cost V 3 bases and J 0 bases, with 20 bases left between them. Germline V gene data show CDR1 as MGHRA and CDR2 as YSYEKL. The CDR3 sequence is 18 residues long. The CDR3 region is CASSQGLLGRIMNTEAFF. CDR3 bases: TGCGCCAGCAGCCAGGGCCTCCTCGGACGGATCATGAACACTGAAGCTTTCTTT.

The rearrangement uses TRBV10-2 and TRBJ1-3; unclear D gene. The CDR3 spans 15 residues. V lost 6 bases and J 0 bases, leaving 12 bases between the germline ends. Germline CDR1 WSHSY, CDR2 SAAADI. Written as DNA, the CDR3 is TGCGCCAGCAGAGCCACCGGGATCTCTGGAAACACCATATATTTT. This translates into CASRATGISGNTIYF.